The TCR beta chain under discussion was sequenced for a study of shared clonotypes between healthy human individuals. Study background: Each donor contributed plates that comprised three CD4 naive, three CD4 memory, two CD8 naive and one CD8 memory.

Nashville, Tennessee was home to all donors, each a Caucasian adult. Some clones are missing from TCRdb's copy, which holds only in-frame ones; the method was immunoSEQ multiplex PCR. The table has about 2.4 million clones, around nine tenths seen once; the top ten hold under 0.15%. Germline CDR1 and CDR2: LNHDA and SQIVND (reference sequence). The CDR3 has 12 amino acids. Between the trimmed V and J ends, which lost 6 bases and 1 base, there was a span of 6 bases. The sample comprised naive CD4+ T cells sorted from blood. The subset denotes: CD45RA+ positively selected. This clonotype was sampled from a man between 18 and 35 years old in good health. The V and J genes are TRBV19 and TRBJ2-5; unclear D gene. The DNA of the CDR3 is TGTGCCAGTAGGTATGGCCAAGAGACCCAGTACTTC. It specifies CASRYGQETQYF.